Included here is one T cell receptor (beta chain) sequence, with context. Its binding antigen is unknown. Per-nucleotide qualities are absent, and no much larger clonotype sits a single base away. Its CDR3 holds 14 amino acids, cysteine through phenylalanine. Only the CDR3 region is kept as DNA, spanning 42 bases read in frame from base 1. According to the germline V gene, CDR1 reads SGHNT and CDR2 reads YENEEA. Relative to germline, V is missing 5 bases and J is missing 9 bases, with 5 bases of the junction outside any gene match. This specimen belongs to a study of cytomegalovirus exposure and HLA in healthy donors (dated by TCRdb to about 2017). About the full investigation: According to an earlier analysis of several hundred of the donors, roughly 180 million T cells yielded 117 million unique TCR beta sequences and about 280 Gb of sequence data. Among some 400 genotyped donors of the cohort, an average of around 250,000 unique TCR beta nucleotide sequences was sequenced per donor, of which 15% to 20% were non-productive. Typing coverage varied by locus: roughly 629-630 donors for A, B, C, DRB1 and DQB1; approximately 560 for DQA1; around 570 for DPA1; roughly 450 for DPB1. A later analysis re-examined previously published TCR beta repertoires from over 500 donors and added high-resolution HLA genotyping to investigate patterns of TCR occurrence. Donor age, sex, ethnicity and CMV serostatus were collected together with the repertoire data. The genetic ancestry cluster associated with self-reported Caucasian donors included 81% of the 398 genotyped donors. Roughly 5 DR-DQ haplotypes were handled as single units for association and clustering because linkage in the cohort was strong. Using immunosequencing, the study profiled T cell repertoires from roughly 650 subjects and related those repertoires to cytomegalovirus serostatus. An early release covering more than 500 HLA-typed donors comprised roughly 300 gigabases of sequencing data and about 90 million unique TCR sequences. Along with the approximately 600-subject first cohort, a separate validation cohort of over a hundred different subjects was used. Rather than drawing on any new phenotypic data, the later analysis identified candidate immune exposures from TCR beta sequences and the way those sequences occurred across donors. The study aimed to test whether signatures of past pathogen exposure could be identified by cataloging public T cell receptors. Class I and class II HLA loci were covered by the typing at four-digit resolution. To decide whether each TCR beta V gene segment behaved as functional or pseudogenic, an earlier analysis of some 580 of the donors relied on high-throughput TCR beta sequencing. All discovery cohort repertoires had been generated using a single sequencing platform. To predict cytomegalovirus infection status, the study brought together high-throughput TCR immunosequencing, statistical association of individual TCRs with disease status, and machine learning. In a later genetic analysis, genome-wide SNP genotypes for about three fifths of the roughly 670 donors were used, and that subset was treated as a discovery cohort. General study outcomes and caveats: According to a later analysis, most CMV-associated TCR beta chains appeared to be HLA-restricted, and the HLA associations seemed to be driven largely by CMV exposure. In a later analysis, HLA-associated TCR beta chains showed more clonal expansion and lower generation probabilities than non-associated chains that were equally common. Linkage disequilibrium might explain the correlated functional status among segregating V segments, but an unknown experimental factor could not be excluded. A later analysis found that TCR association rates varied across HLA loci, with DRB1 alleles showing the most associated TCRs and HLA-C alleles the fewest. Presence/absence analyses assumed roughly uniform sequencing depth across donors, an assumption that may not hold. In a later genetic analysis, fewer N-insertions in productive TCRs were reported among donors in an Asian-associated ancestry cluster than the roughly 700-donor mean. The classifier was reported to diagnose cytomegalovirus status with high specificity and sensitivity in both the original cohort and the validation cohort. Because HLA typing was unavailable for some donors at each locus, only the typed subset was used in association tests. A further reported finding was that TCR beta sequences accurately predicted the HLA-A and HLA-B alleles for most subjects in the first cohort. Because counts were too low, roughly 17 rarely observed V segments, including chromosome 9 orphons, were left out of the earlier analysis of 587 of the donors. The authors suggested that the approach could potentially be generalized to other disease states and immunological phenotypes. Immune exposure information for the cohort was limited to CMV serostatus. In vitro tests confirmed that a few of the cytomegalovirus-associated TCR beta chains recognize cytomegalovirus antigens. Most TCR sequences were seen in very few donors, while some public TCRs were found in many individuals. The sequencing pipeline was judged likely to have produced a cluster of highly shared sequence variants as a technical artifact. A later analysis associated 15,000 to 20,000 TCR beta sequences with specific HLA alleles at a false discovery rate of 0.05. An association between a missense DCLRE1C variant and V-gene and J-gene trimming of TCR beta chains was found in a later genetic analysis and replicated in an independent cohort. In an earlier analysis of 587 of the donors, most TCR beta V segments appeared in productive rearrangements about 90% or about 30% of the time, broadly matching IMGT annotations. Because the 87-base-pair reads could not distinguish some IMGT-functional V segments, including TRBV6-2 and TRBV6-3, those segments were excluded. Only TCR beta chains were sequenced in this cohort, and the absence of alpha or paired-chain data limited detectable features. Assigning TCR associations to individual alleles was difficult when HLA alleles, especially DR and DQ, strongly co-occurred. A total of fewer than 200 TCR beta chains were listed by the study as associated with cytomegalovirus. Several of the top co-occurrence clusters appeared to be linked to parvovirus B19, influenza, CMV and Epstein-Barr virus, according to a later analysis.

Libraries were constructed by the immunoSEQ multiplex PCR assay. For the multiplex PCR, a mixture combining 60 forward primers for TCR Vbeta segments and 13 reverse primers for TCR Jbeta segments was used. Amplification of the CDR3 region of rearranged TCR beta genes was performed with a multiplex PCR assay on genomic DNA. The Illumina HiSeq System was used to sequence the amplified TCR beta libraries as 87-base-pair reads. Turning to the authors' computational methods: A later analysis tallied tens of millions of unique TCR beta chains across the roughly 610 repertoires, and around 9.9 million of those chains were shared by two or more donors. Raw reads were error-corrected and collapsed into unique sequences by a nearest-neighbor algorithm in which closely related sequences were merged to remove PCR and sequencing errors. Alignment of CDR3 sequences to IMGT reference sequences was used to assign V, D and J gene segments. For a sequence to be retained, a match of at least six nucleotides was required to both a V gene segment and a J gene segment. A rearrangement was called productive if the CDR3 had no stop codons and remained in frame with V and J, and every other rearrangement was called non-productive. CDR3 was defined according to IMGT convention as the region running from the second conserved V-encoded cysteine to the conserved J-encoded phenylalanine. The earlier analysis of a few hundred of the donors excluded any sequence lacking an unambiguous match to a single V gene segment. An earlier analysis of several hundred of the donors classified V segments as functional when productive rearrangements were above 56.7% and as segregating when the standard deviation between donors was above 5%. A statistical classification framework was built for diagnosing cytomegalovirus status from the catalog of TCR beta chain sequences. In a later analysis, TCR nucleotide sequences were compared against IMGT/GENE-DB human TR gene sequences so that V and J genes could be assigned. A later analysis assigned CDR3 sequences and most-parsimonious VDJ recombination scenarios with the TCRdist pipeline. In a later analysis, each TCR beta chain was defined by its CDR3 amino acid sequence together with its V-gene family, and reads without a unique V-gene family were excluded. To address suspected cross-contamination and a sequencing artifact, a later analysis removed approximately 600 highly shared, low-generation-probability nucleotide sequences. In a later analysis, a clonal expansion index for each public chain was calculated from normalized within-repertoire ranks of inferred template counts. In a later analysis, generation probabilities were computed with a VDJ recombination model fitted to out-of-frame rearrangements, and the resulting probabilities were checked against IGoR. A later analysis scored TCR-TCR, TCR-HLA and TCR-CMV co-occurrence with hypergeometric tests, applying a repertoire-size bias correction to TCR pairs. A later analysis estimated false discovery rates by permuting HLA or CMV assignments 20 times. In a later analysis, co-occurring TCRs were grouped using DBSCAN, and TCRdist sequence similarity was added for clustering within HLA-allele-positive subsets. Co-occurrence clustering excluded repertoires with fewer than 30,000 or more than 120,000 public chains, plus five with anomalous nucleotide sharing. TCRdb holds this immuneACCESS table with in-frame rearrangements only. Some clones are missing; in checked studies, unresolved V genes explain under half, and the rest has no known cause. Clonal size and the V and J genes are those of that table, whereas D and trimming came from the DNA. The sample table contains some 220,000 clones; only one count was recorded for 85% of them. Approximately 0.24% of the sample goes to the ten largest clones.

The cohort comprised under 700 healthy bone marrow donors. At the time of sampling, every cohort member was nominally healthy, though immune exposures that went unrecorded were likely present. The donor was CMV seronegative and was included in the group of 352 seronegative cohort members. A peripheral blood sample was provided by each donor, and peripheral blood mononuclear cells were used for TCR beta sequencing. The Qiagen DNeasy Blood Extraction Kit was used to extract genomic DNA from the blood cell samples. The V gene is TRBV11-3 and the J gene is TRBJ2-7, with 15 junctional bases fitting TRBD2. Sequenced sample: PBMCs. The sequence derives from a girl aged 2-10 years in good health and CMV-seronegative. The nucleotide sequence is TGTGCCAGCAGCAAGGGACTAGCGGGAGGAGCGCAGTACTTC. It translates to CASSKGLAGGAQYF.